Listed below are T cell receptor beta chains from one sample, sequenced in a study of molecular identifiers for immune sequencing clone quantification. TCRdb re-derived calls from the PCR reads in MiXCR, one entry per CDR3 protein. Seen here are about 320,000 distinct CDR3 sequences, over 20% observed once, and the top ten hold 0.7% to 0.95%. The sequencing sample was made of naive CD8+ T cells from blood, with Jurkat cell RNA spiked in. All receptors come from a human donor in good health. Some libraries in this study had Jurkat cell RNA spiked in. CDR3s include the opening cysteine and the closing phenylalanine or tryptophan. Fields, in order: clone size, D gene, V gene, CDR3 protein. D genes are given only for firm matches. Rows give clone size only sometimes, using once, few, many, or a class for an expanded clone.

many,TRBD2,TRBV24-1,CATSPGLDTDTQYF
few,NA,TRBV5-1,CASSSTQGQPDTQYF
few,NA,TRBV11-2,CASSLPRTETTYNSPLHF
NA,NA,TRBV25-1,CASSRARAATNEKLFF
many,TRBD2,TRBV6-5,CASSYSSGGDYEQYF
NA,TRBD1,TRBV25-1,CTSSAGTGAYEQYF
many,NA,TRBV28,CASSLTLGSNQPQHF
NA,NA,TRBV6-2/TRBV6-3,CASSYPPGGPYNEQFF
NA,NA,TRBV11-2,CASSQSPTYEQYF
few,NA,TRBV4-1,CASSQDQFRASEAFF
few,TRBD1,TRBV6-2/TRBV6-3,CASSSADRGQVWRNQPQHF
few,NA,TRBV6-2/TRBV6-3,CASSVLRGGNQPQHF
many,TRBD1,TRBV24-1,CATSVGTVENTGELFF
many,NA,TRBV4-1,CASSQGGNYEQYF
NA,NA,TRBV4-3,CASSQGVSGRVRNIQYF
NA,NA,TRBV28,CASSFRFSGAEGNTIYF
few,TRBD1,TRBV29-1,CSVEATDRGIFTDTQYF
NA,TRBD1,TRBV3-1,CASRRTGLNTEAFF
many,TRBD1,TRBV27,CASSRGQGSEAFF
few,TRBD1,TRBV4-3,CASSQDRGYQPQHF
few,NA,TRBV14,CASSQDTGDGDEKLFF
NA,TRBD2,TRBV2,CASSRTSGVTDTQYF
NA,NA,TRBV6-2/TRBV6-3,CASSYSISLSGRKNQPQHF